The 29 T cell receptor beta chains listed next were all sequenced from one sample in a study of cytomegalovirus exposure and HLA in healthy donors. 60 Vbeta and 13 Jbeta primers were used in PCR. This table comes from immunoSEQ multiplex PCR, and its TCRdb copy is limited to in-frame clones, with some not included. This table has about 160,000 clones, around three quarters appearing once. The sequencing sample was made of PBMCs. The receptors come from a middle-aged woman in good health and CMV-seronegative.

This chain links TRBV5-4 with TRBJ2-5; maybe TRBD2 (8 bases). The CDR3 is 17 amino acids. From germline, CDR1 is SGHNT and CDR2 YYREEE (reference sequence). The V end lost 0 bases, the J end lost 5 bases, and 20 bases lay between the germline ends. The CDR3 coding sequence is TGTGCCAGCAGCTTGGTTTTAGCGGGGACAGACCGGGAGACCCAGTACTTC. Translated: CASSLVLAGTDRETQYF.

The gene calls are TRBV6-5 and TRBJ1-5; D uncertain. With 6 bases removed from V and 4 bases from J, the gap between germline ends came to 10 bases. Germline CDR1 MNHEY, CDR2 SVGAGI. The CDR3 contains 13 residues. The CDR3 nucleotides are TGTGCCAGCAGCCCCCGGGAGAATCAGCCCCAGCATTTT. It is translated as CASSPRENQPQHF.

The rearrangement links TRBV5-1 to TRBJ2-7; 7 nucleotides line up with TRBD1. This CDR3 is built from 13 residues. With 3 bases clipped from V and 2 bases from J, the junction kept 2 bases outside the gene matches. The germline gives CDR1 SGHRS, CDR2 YFSETQ. In DNA, the CDR3 is TGCGCCAGCAGCTCGGGACAGACCTACGAGCAGTACTTC. Translation gives CASSSGQTYEQYF.

The chain combines TRBV30 with TRBJ2-1, with TRBD2 matching 8 bases. The germline V gene has CDR1 GTSNPN and CDR2 SVGIG (reference sequence). Trimming at V came to 3 bases and at J to 16 bases, leaving 8 bases not matched to a gene. CDR3 size: 11 residues. CDR3: CAWSASGSSFF. The CDR3 region has the DNA TGTGCCTGGAGCGCGAGCGGGAGTAGCTTCTTC.

The chain uses TRBV5-1 and TRBJ2-1, with TRBD2 identical over 9 bases. The CDR3 runs to 15 residues. Trimming cost V 2 bases and J 7 bases; bases outside gene matches: 7. CDR1 is SGHRS and CDR2 is YFSETQ in the germline V gene. The CDR3 protein is CASSFFSGSGNEQFF. The CDR3 DNA sequence: TGCGCCAGCAGCTTTTTTAGCGGGAGTGGGAATGAGCAGTTCTTC.

V and J are TRBV29-1 and TRBJ2-3, with 14 bases matching TRBD2. This CDR3 spans 17 amino acids. Germline values: CDR1 SQVTM, CDR2 ANQGSEA. The V and J ends lost 3 bases and 3 bases, in that order; junction bases with no gene match: 8. The DNA of the CDR3 is TGCAGCGTTGATGGGATTCGGACTAGCGGGAGGACAGATACGCAGTATTTT. Amino acids: CSVDGIRTSGRTDTQYF.

The chain links TRBV11-2 to TRBJ2-5; D is ambiguous. The germline V and J ends were trimmed by 4 bases and 2 bases, with 8 bases remaining between them. The CDR3 has 13 residues. Germline loops: CDR1 SGHAT, CDR2 FQNNGV. The CDR3 DNA reads as TGTGCCAGCAGCTCCTCGGTACAAGAGACCCAGTACTTC. Protein sequence: CASSSSVQETQYF.

CDR3: CASSSRQGGTGELFF. As DNA, the CDR3 is TGTGCCAGCAGCTCACGACAGGGCGGCACCGGGGAGCTGTTTTTT. This chain joins TRBV7-3 and TRBJ2-2, with 7 bases matching TRBD1. V trimming: 4 bases; J trimming: 4 bases; junction bases outside the gene matches: 6. Germline CDR1 and CDR2: SGHTA and FQGTGA. The CDR3 has 15 residues.

This clone was seen only a few times. At one end, the junction sequence differs from germline, possibly due to a read error. V usage is TRBV6-1 and J usage is TRBJ2-1, with D maybe TRBD2 (5 bases). The germline V gene has CDR1 MNHNS and CDR2 SASEGT. The CDR3 loop spans 12 amino acids. The CDR3 nucleotides read TGTGCCAGCAGTGAAAGAACGCCCCAGGAGGTCTTC. Translated, it gives CASSERTPQEVF.

The CDR3 bases are TGTGCCAGCAGCGAGGGGGGTTGGGACAGGGCTTTCTTT. Translation: CASSEGGWDRAFF. The chain couples TRBV11-3 to TRBJ1-1; 8 nucleotides line up with TRBD1. Germline V gene data show CDR1 as SGHNT and CDR2 as YENEEA. With 5 bases clipped from V and 11 bases from J, the junction kept 10 bases outside the gene matches. The CDR3 contains 13 residues.

CDR3 sequence reads: CASSLAGERMNTEAFF. CDR3 DNA: TGCGCCAGCAGCTTGGCCGGGGAAAGGATGAACACTGAAGCTTTCTTT. This chain joins TRBV5-1 and TRBJ1-1; no definite D call. The CDR3 extends over 16 amino acids. V was clipped by 0 bases and J by 0 bases, with 12 bases between them. Germline V gene sequence: CDR1 SGHRS, CDR2 YFSETQ.

The V and J genes are TRBV6-5 and TRBJ2-1, with D possibly TRBD2 on 6 matching bases. Trimming took 5 bases from V and 5 from J, leaving 13 bases between them. There are 14 residues in the CDR3. CDR1 is MNHEY, CDR2 SVGAGI, per germline. DNA for the CDR3: TGTGCCAGCAGTGACGGGACTTCTAACAATGAGCAGTTCTTC. This sequence encodes CASSDGTSNNEQFF.

V and J are TRBV27 and TRBJ2-4; 7 nucleotides match TRBD1. The CDR3 consists of 12 residues. Germline V lookup: CDR1 MNHEY, CDR2 SMNVEV (reference sequence). Unmatched junction bases numbered 10, after V lost 4 bases and J lost 16 bases. The CDR3 loop is CASSSSTGLGYF. The DNA of the CDR3 is TGTGCCAGCAGTTCCTCGACAGGGTTGGGATACTTC.

The J gene is TRBJ2-3, the V gene TRBV5-8, with 12 bases identical to TRBD2. Germline V gives CDR1 SGHTS, CDR2 YDEGEE. The J segment lost 6 bases and the V segment lost 5 bases, leaving 7 bases of the junction unmatched. This CDR3 region has 15 residues. The CDR3 sequence is CASSLTSGSRDTQYF. The CDR3 region has the DNA TGTGCCAGCAGTTTGACTAGCGGGAGTAGGGATACGCAGTATTTT.

The V and J genes are TRBV30 and TRBJ2-7; tentative D call: TRBD2 (6 bases). V was pared by 5 bases and J by 0 bases, with 8 bases between. Germline V gene data show CDR1 as GTSNPN and CDR2 as SVGIG (reference sequence). This CDR3 comprises 12 residues. CDR3 in amino acids: CAWGGTSYEQYF. DNA for the CDR3: TGTGCCTGGGGGGGGACCTCCTACGAGCAGTACTTC.

V usage is TRBV27 and J usage is TRBJ2-7, with 14 bases identical to TRBD2. Germline V CDR1 and CDR2: MNHEY, SMNVEV (reference sequence). The CDR3 sequence is 16 residues long. With V trimmed by 5 bases and J by 4 bases, 7 bases remained unmatched. The CDR3 protein is CASSRPGLAGDYEQYF. The CDR3 coding sequence is TGTGCCAGCAGTAGACCGGGACTAGCGGGAGATTACGAGCAGTACTTC.

The chain recombines TRBV5-6 with TRBJ1-1; D not certain. Germline V gene lookup returns CDR1 SGHDT and CDR2 YYEEEE. This CDR3 is built from 16 residues. V was cut by 1 base and J by 3 bases, with 16 bases left in between. CDR3: CASSLYRVSWDTEAFF. CDR3 nucleotides: TGTGCCAGCAGCTTGTATCGGGTGAGTTGGGACACTGAAGCTTTCTTT.

The chain has TRBV4-2 and TRBJ2-2; TRBD2 matches 10 bases. The CDR3 length is 18 residues. The ends lost 1 base at V and 4 bases at J; junction bases unmatched: 9. Germline-derived CDR1 and CDR2 are LGHNA and YNFKEQ. The CDR3 nucleotides are TGTGCCAGCAGCCAAGGGACTAGCGGAGACTTAACCACCGGGGAGCTGTTTTTT. This codes for CASSQGTSGDLTTGELFF.

This clone appeared once. The chain uses TRBV6-4 and TRBJ1-5; 8 nucleotides align to TRBD1. J lost 4 bases, V lost 3 bases, and 2 bases had no gene match. Per germline, CDR1 MRHNA and CDR2 SNTAGT. This CDR3 comprises 14 residues. Here the CDR3 reads CASSEQGGNQPQHF. CDR3 bases: TGTGCCAGCAGTGAACAGGGGGGGAATCAGCCCCAGCATTTT.

The V gene is TRBV28, the J gene TRBJ1-1; 9 positions agree with TRBD1. V was pared by 10 bases and J by 5 bases, with 5 bases of the junction left unmatched. CDR3 length equals 12 residues. Germline CDR1 MDHEN, CDR2 SYDVKM. CDR3 in amino acids: CATWDRETEAFF. The CDR3 DNA reads as TGTGCCACCTGGGACAGGGAAACTGAAGCTTTCTTT. Full variable domain (outside the CDR3, taken from reference TRBV28 and TRBJ1-1): DVKVTQSSRYLVKRTGEKVFLECVQDMDHENMFWYRQDPGLGLRLIYFSYDVKMKEKGDIPEGYSVSREKKERFSLILESASTNQTSMYLCATWDRETEAFFGQGTRLTVV.

The V gene is TRBV13, the J gene TRBJ2-7; 9 bases map to TRBD1. The V gene end was trimmed by 4 bases and the J gene end by 4 bases; junction bases not matched to a gene: 14. Germline V gene lookup returns CDR1 PRHDT and CDR2 FYEKMQ (reference sequence). CDR3 length equals 17 residues. The CDR3 loop reads CASSSRFTGTGPYEQYF. Written as DNA, the CDR3 is TGTGCCAGCAGCTCGCGTTTTACCGGGACAGGGCCTTACGAGCAGTACTTC.

The chain joins TRBV9 to TRBJ2-2, with D unclear. CDR3 size: 14 residues. Germline V gene lookup returns CDR1 SGDLS and CDR2 YYNGEE. Between the trimmed V and J ends, which lost 4 bases and 5 bases, there was a span of 12 bases. The CDR3 DNA sequence: TGTGCCAGCAGCCGTCGCCTGGCAACCGGGGAGCTGTTTTTT. Translated, it gives CASSRRLATGELFF.

The chain employs TRBV30 and TRBJ2-1; 10 positions agree with TRBD1. Germline V gene data show CDR1 as GTSNPN and CDR2 as SVGIG (reference sequence). V shed 0 bases, J shed 3 bases, and the junction held 11 bases outside the gene matches. The CDR3 extends over 18 amino acids. CDR3 residues: CAWSVDDGTGDVYNEQFF. The DNA of the CDR3 is TGTGCCTGGAGTGTCGATGATGGGACAGGGGATGTCTACAATGAGCAGTTCTTC.

This chain connects TRBV2 to TRBJ1-3; maybe TRBD1 (5 bases). Germline lookup yields CDR1 SNHLY and CDR2 FYNNEI. The CDR3 spans 14 residues. The V gene lost 4 bases and the J gene lost 4 bases, with 11 bases spanning the gap. In DNA, the CDR3 is TGTGCCAGCAGTGCTGACAGTCCAGGAAACACCATATATTTT. Its translation: CASSADSPGNTIYF.

V usage is TRBV20-1 and J usage is TRBJ2-1; maybe TRBD1 (7 bases). The ends were cut back, 5 bases at V and 6 bases at J, with 8 bases in the middle. The CDR3 is 11 amino acids. Germline loops: CDR1 DFQATT, CDR2 SNEGSKA (reference sequence). CDR3: CSAQGGNEQFF. The CDR3, as DNA: TGCAGTGCTCAGGGGGGCAATGAGCAGTTCTTC.

The chain has TRBV9 and TRBJ2-1; perhaps TRBD1 as D (5 bases). Trimming cost V 0 bases and J 5 bases, with 12 bases left between them. The CDR3 sequence is 15 residues long. Germline-derived CDR1 and CDR2 are SGDLS and YYNGEE. In nucleotides, the CDR3 is TGTGCCAGCAGCGTAGATCAAGGGGTCCACAATGAGCAGTTCTTC. Protein: CASSVDQGVHNEQFF.

The rearrangement joins TRBV27 to TRBJ2-1; 9 bases line up with TRBD1. The CDR3 runs 19 residues. Trimming took 3 bases from V and 2 from J; bases not matched to a gene: 14. Germline V gives CDR1 MNHEY, CDR2 SMNVEV (reference sequence). The CDR3 DNA is TGTGCCAGCAGTTTGCGAGGACAGGGGTCTCTACCAACCTACAATGAGCAGTTCTTC. This translates into CASSLRGQGSLPTYNEQFF.

This chain links TRBV27 with TRBJ2-1, with 9 bases lining up with TRBD1. The trim removed 6 bases at V and 5 bases at J, leaving 8 bases unmatched. The CDR3 sequence is 15 residues long. From germline, CDR1 is MNHEY and CDR2 SMNVEV (reference sequence). The CDR3 region is CASSPGQGGDNEQFF. The CDR3 nucleotides read TGTGCCAGCAGCCCGGGACAGGGTGGAGACAATGAGCAGTTCTTC.

V and J are TRBV7-9 and TRBJ2-7; the D gene is possibly TRBD1 (6 bases). Trimming cost V 4 bases and J 3 bases, with 10 bases left between them. Germline V lookup: CDR1 SEHNR, CDR2 FQNEAQ (reference sequence). This CDR3 spans 13 amino acids. The CDR3 protein is CASSSRDNYEQYF. The DNA of the CDR3 is TGTGCCAGCAGCTCCCGGGACAACTACGAGCAGTACTTC. Combining the CDR3 with reference TRBV7-9 and TRBJ2-7 gives the whole variable domain DTGVSQNPRHKITKRGQNVTFRCDPISEHNRLYWYRQTLGQGPEFLTYFQNEAQLEKSRLLSDRFSAERPKGSFSTLEIQRTEQGDSAMYLCASSSRDNYEQYFGPGTRLTVT.